The 2 T cell receptor beta chains below come from one sample, sequenced in a study of cytomegalovirus exposure and HLA in healthy donors. The primer mix had 60 Vbeta and 13 Jbeta primers. Libraries were prepared by immunoSEQ multiplex PCR; TCRdb keeps only in-frame clonotypes and omits some of them. The data show 150,000 to 200,000 clones, about 65% seen once. Sequencing was performed on PBMCs. The receptor source for this set is a man in his forties in good health and CMV-seropositive.

This clone showed up just a few times. The genes are TRBV21-1 and TRBJ1-5; the D segment call TRBD1 is taken from the table without a DNA check. TRBV21-1 represents a pseudogene. This CDR3 has 13 residues. The chain's CDR3 is CASSKTGEQPQHF. In DNA, the CDR3 is TGTGCCAGCAGCAAAACAGGGGAGCAGCCCCAGCATTTT.

Regarding this clone: Sequence at one end of the junction differs from germline and may be a read error. The chain couples TRBV2 to TRBJ1-3; D perhaps matches TRBD1 (5 bases). CDR1 and CDR2 from the germline V gene are SNHLY and FYNNEI. This CDR3 comprises 16 residues. The CDR3 region is CVSSEKGFSSGNTIYF. CDR3 sequence (DNA): TGTGTCAGCAGTGAAAAGGGGTTTAGCTCTGGAAACACCATATATTTT.